Below are 32 T cell receptor beta chains sequenced from a single sample in a study of cytomegalovirus exposure and HLA in healthy donors. The primer mix had 60 Vbeta and 13 Jbeta primers. TCRdb's table, derived via immunoSEQ multiplex PCR, lists solely in-frame clones and lacks some. Of roughly 160,000 clones in the sample, around 83% were seen once. Sequenced input: PBMCs. All receptors derive from a man aged 30-40 years in good health and CMV-seropositive.

The count of this clone is one. The gene calls are TRBV7-2 and TRBJ2-1, with 11 bases fitting TRBD2. J lost 7 bases, V lost 0 bases, and 8 bases had no gene match. The CDR3 is made up of 17 amino acids. CDR1 and CDR2 from the germline V gene are SGHTA and FQGNSA. The CDR3 reads CASSLASGTSGLNEQFF. DNA for the CDR3: TGTGCCAGCAGCTTAGCGAGCGGGACTAGCGGACTGAATGAGCAGTTCTTC. Complete variable domain (other parts from reference TRBV7-2 and TRBJ2-1): GAGVSQSPSNKVTEKGKDVELRCDPISGHTALYWYRQSLGQGLEFLIYFQGNSAPDKSGLPSDRFSAERTGGSVSTLTIQRTQQEDSAVYLCASSLASGTSGLNEQFFGPGTRLTVL.

This clone was observed a few times. This sequence joins TRBV6-5 and TRBJ2-7, with a tentative D call TRBD2 (5 bases). V was clipped by 5 bases and J by 5 bases, with 13 bases between them. Germline loops: CDR1 MNHEY, CDR2 SVGAGI. This CDR3 contains 13 residues. The CDR3 DNA reads as TGTGCCAGCAGTGAGGGTAGGCTGGACGAGCAGTACGTC. Protein sequence: CASSEGRLDEQYV.

The table lists this clone with a count of one. The chain has TRBV13 and TRBJ2-7, with D possibly TRBD1 on 5 matching bases. This CDR3 spans 16 amino acids. Germline CDR1 reads PRHDT; CDR2 reads FYEKMQ (reference sequence). Trimming stripped 0 bases from V and 1 base from J, with 13 bases between. CDR3 bases: TGTGCCAGCAGCTTAGGCTTTGGCAGGGCGTCCTACGAGCAGTACTTC. Residues: CASSLGFGRASYEQYF.

This clone was counted once. This sequence joins TRBV30 and TRBJ2-7; D is unclear. This CDR3 comprises 13 residues. The ends were cut back, 1 base at V and 0 bases at J, with 7 bases in the middle. Germline V gene lookup returns CDR1 GTSNPN and CDR2 SVGIG (reference sequence). CDR3 coding DNA: TGTGCCTGGAGTGCTATTCCCTCCTACGAGCAGTACTTC. It codes for CAWSAIPSYEQYF.

The chain combines TRBV4-3 with TRBJ2-1, with D possibly being TRBD1 (6 bases). CDR1 and CDR2 (germline): LGHNA, YSLEER. Trimming shortened V by 0 bases and J by 3 bases, and 9 bases separated the two germline ends. The CDR3 is made up of 15 amino acids. The CDR3 reads CASSQEDSYYNEQFF. The DNA of the CDR3 is TGCGCCAGCAGCCAAGAGGACAGCTACTACAATGAGCAGTTCTTC.

The chain uses TRBV29-1 and TRBJ2-1; 7 nucleotides match TRBD2. CDR1 is SQVTM and CDR2 is ANQGSEA in the germline V gene. V trimming: 6 bases; J trimming: 6 bases; junction bases outside the gene matches: 14. The CDR3 is 15 amino acids. The CDR3 coding sequence is TGCAGCGTGGGGGGGTTACTAGCCAGTGGCAATGAGCAGTTCTTC. Its translation: CSVGGLLASGNEQFF.

The rearrangement joins TRBV19 to TRBJ1-1; 7 bases fit TRBD1. CDR1 is LNHDA, CDR2 SQIVND, per germline (reference sequence). There are 14 residues in the CDR3. V lost 7 bases and J lost 7; bases outside the gene matches: 12. CDR3 nucleotide sequence: TGTGCCAGTACCATGGGGACAGCACGCCTTGAAGCTTTCTTT. Residues: CASTMGTARLEAFF.

This clone was observed a few times. This sequence joins TRBV4-2 and TRBJ2-1, with 9 bases aligning to TRBD2. This CDR3 is built from 16 residues. Germline lookup yields CDR1 LGHNA and CDR2 YNFKEQ. V shed 2 bases, J shed 8 bases, and the junction held 10 bases outside the gene matches. CDR3 in amino acids: CASSQRAAGGPYEQFF. Here the CDR3 DNA reads TGTGCCAGCAGCCAAAGGGCGGCGGGAGGGCCCTATGAGCAGTTCTTC.

A word on this clone: The junction departs from germline at one end; a sequencing error may be responsible. The chain uses TRBV7-9 and TRBJ1-2, with TRBD1 matching over 8 bases. The CDR3 covers 12 residues. Germline V gene sequence: CDR1 SEHNR, CDR2 FQNEAQ (reference sequence). The chain's CDR3 is CSSSAGQVSSTF. The CDR3 DNA follows: TGTTCCAGCAGCGCGGGACAGGTCTCTAGCACCTTC.

This clone was counted only a few times. The V and J genes are TRBV19 and TRBJ2-7; 10 nucleotides line up with TRBD2. Germline V gene data show CDR1 as LNHDA and CDR2 as SQIVND (reference sequence). CDR3 length: 19 amino acids. V dropped 5 bases and J dropped 0; count of bases not matched to a gene: 16. The CDR3 protein is CASSLTGVAGGPLSYEQYF. The CDR3, as DNA: TGTGCCAGTAGTCTGACAGGGGTAGCGGGAGGACCCCTCTCCTACGAGCAGTACTTC. Using reference TRBV19 and TRBJ2-7 for the parts outside the CDR3, the full variable domain is DGGITQSPKYLFRKEGQNVTLSCEQNLNHDAMYWYRQDPGQGLRLIYYSQIVNDFQKGDIAEGYSVSREKKESFPLTVTSAQKNPTAFYLCASSLTGVAGGPLSYEQYFGPGTRLTVT.

This chain connects TRBV21-1 to TRBJ1-2. TRBV21-1 is a pseudogene segment. The CDR3 contains 14 residues. CDR3 sequence (DNA): TGTGCCAGCAGCAAAGAAGGCAGGAGGAATGGCTACACCTTC. Translated, it gives CASSKEGRRNGYTF.

V usage is TRBV27 and J usage is TRBJ2-1, with 7 positions matching TRBD1. V lost 8 bases, J lost 11 bases, and 9 bases stayed unmatched. CDR3 length: 12 residues. Germline loops: CDR1 MNHEY, CDR2 SMNVEV (reference sequence). The CDR3 region has the DNA TGTGCCAGCGGTCGTCGGGACAGACAGCAGTTCTTC. Translation gives CASGRRDRQQFF.

With respect to this clone: The same CDR3 arises from other DNA sequences in this sample as well. This chain connects TRBV2 to TRBJ2-7; 7 bases map to TRBD2. Germline values: CDR1 SNHLY, CDR2 FYNNEI. This CDR3 has 13 amino acids. The CDR3 loop is CASSEVGGSEQYV. CDR3 DNA sequence: TGTGCCAGCAGTGAAGTAGGCGGGAGTGAGCAATACGTC.

V and J are TRBV4-1 and TRBJ1-1, with TRBD1 matching 10 bases. With 4 bases clipped from V and 0 bases from J, the junction kept 2 bases outside the gene matches. This CDR3 is 15 amino acids long. Per the germline V gene, CDR1 is MGHRA and CDR2 is YSYEKL. CDR3 amino acids: CASSPGQGVNTEAFF. DNA of the CDR3: TGCGCCAGCAGCCCCGGACAGGGGGTGAACACTGAAGCTTTCTTT.

This chain joins TRBV14 and TRBJ1-2, with D unclear. This CDR3 region has 13 residues. V lost 3 bases, J lost 4 bases, and 9 bases lay in between. CDR1 and CDR2 (germline): SGHDN, FVKESK. The CDR3 DNA is TGTGCCAGCAGCCACTCGGTGCTCTATGGCTACACCTTC. Protein product: CASSHSVLYGYTF.

The rearrangement joins TRBV7-8 to TRBJ1-6, with TRBD1 matching 7 bases. The CDR3 has 14 amino acids. V shed 1 base and J 9 bases; nucleotides not matched to a gene: 3. CDR1 and CDR2 (germline): SGHVS, FQNEAQ. The CDR3 spells CASSLGQGSSPLHF. CDR3 nucleotides: TGTGCCAGCAGCTTAGGACAGGGAAGTTCACCCCTCCACTTT.

The chain combines TRBV23-1 with TRBJ2-3; 11 bases are shared with TRBD2. TRBV23-1 is an ORF; its function is uncertain. The ends lost 5 bases at V and 6 bases at J; junction bases unmatched: 16. The CDR3 runs 18 residues. The chain's CDR3 is CASSYFASGRSGGDTQYF. CDR3 coding DNA: TGCGCCAGCAGTTATTTTGCTAGCGGGAGGAGTGGAGGGGATACGCAGTATTTT.

The chain links TRBV6-1 to TRBJ1-2, with 8 bases aligning to TRBD1. The V segment lost 8 bases and the J segment 8 bases; nucleotides outside the gene matches: 7. There are 12 residues in the CDR3. Germline V CDR1 and CDR2: MNHNS, SASEGT. The DNA of the CDR3 is TGTGCCAGCGGACAGGGAGTCCCAGGCTACACCTTC. Its translation: CASGQGVPGYTF.

This chain uses TRBV4-2 with TRBJ1-1, with a weak D call TRBD1 (6 bases). The germline V gene encodes CDR1 LGHNA and CDR2 YNFKEQ. This CDR3 comprises 15 residues. V was shortened by 3 bases and J by 10 bases, with 21 bases between the two germline ends. CDR3 coding DNA: TGTGCCAGCAGCCATCCCCGGGACACGGGTGGCGGAGCTTTCTTT. It is translated as CASSHPRDTGGGAFF.

The chain has TRBV7-2 and TRBJ2-1, with D possibly matching TRBD2 (5 bases). Trimming took 1 base from V and 9 from J, leaving 10 bases between them. This CDR3 contains 13 residues. Germline CDR1 and CDR2: SGHTA and FQGNSA. The CDR3 here is CASSLEREGEQFF. CDR3 coding DNA: TGTGCCAGCAGCTTAGAGAGGGAAGGTGAGCAGTTCTTC.

The V and J genes are TRBV11-3 and TRBJ1-1; D call uncertain. This CDR3 has 15 amino acids. Deletions cut 5 bases from V and 4 bases from J, with 17 bases between. The germline CDR1 and CDR2 sequences are SGHNT and YENEEA. CDR3 residues: CASSPSFGRGTEAFF. The CDR3 region has the DNA TGTGCCAGCAGCCCCTCCTTCGGGCGGGGCACTGAAGCTTTCTTT.

Of note for this clone: At one end the junction does not follow the germline gene, possibly because of a read error. The genes are TRBV18 and TRBJ2-1; 7 bases are a match to TRBD2. This CDR3 spans 13 amino acids. Germline lookup yields CDR1 KGHSH and CDR2 LQKENI. CDR3 region: CASSPLASNEQFF. CDR3 in DNA: TGTGCCAGCTCTCCACTAGCGAGTAATGAGCAGTTCTTC.

This chain links TRBV2 with TRBJ2-1; a possible D gene is TRBD1 (5 bases). The germline V and J ends were trimmed by 8 bases and 0 bases, with 11 bases remaining between them. The V gene's germline CDR1 is SNHLY and CDR2 FYNNEI. The CDR3 is 14 amino acids. This CDR3 is CASDRGNSYNEQFF. Written as DNA, the CDR3 is TGTGCCAGCGATAGGGGTAACTCCTACAATGAGCAGTTCTTC. Full variable domain (missing parts from reference TRBV2 and TRBJ2-1): EPEVTQTPSHQVTQMGQEVILRCVPISNHLYFYWYRQILGQKVEFLVSFYNNEISEKSEIFDDQFSVERPDGSNFTLKIRSTKLEDSAMYFCASDRGNSYNEQFFGPGTRLTVL.

The V and J genes are TRBV7-2 and TRBJ2-3; perhaps TRBD2 as D (6 bases). V was shortened by 3 bases and J by 0 bases, with 13 bases between the two germline ends. Germline loops: CDR1 SGHTA, CDR2 FQGNSA. The CDR3 length is 16 residues. The CDR3 region has the DNA TGTGCCAGCAGCTTTGTGGGGCGGGGCAGCACAGATACGCAGTATTTT. Amino acids: CASSFVGRGSTDTQYF. The variable domain in full, completed from reference TRBV7-2 and TRBJ2-3, reads GAGVSQSPSNKVTEKGKDVELRCDPISGHTALYWYRQSLGQGLEFLIYFQGNSAPDKSGLPSDRFSAERTGGSVSTLTIQRTQQEDSAVYLCASSFVGRGSTDTQYFGPGTRLTVL.

The genes are TRBV7-8 and TRBJ2-3, with D uncertain. This CDR3 contains 12 residues. In germline, CDR1 is SGHVS, CDR2 FQNEAQ. V gave up 6 bases and J gave up 6 bases, with 10 bases separating them. CDR3 coding DNA: TGTGCCAGCAGTAATGGCCCGGATACGCAGTATTTT. This encodes CASSNGPDTQYF.

The V gene is TRBV7-9, the J gene TRBJ1-3; perhaps TRBD1 as D (5 bases). CDR1 and CDR2 from the germline V gene are SEHNR and FQNEAQ (reference sequence). The CDR3 totals 15 residues. Trimming stripped 5 bases from V and 0 bases from J, with 11 bases between. The CDR3 DNA follows: TGTGCCAGCAGCCAAGGGGCCCGCTCTGGAAACACCATATATTTT. Its translation: CASSQGARSGNTIYF. Full variable domain (remainder filled in from reference TRBV7-9 and TRBJ1-3): DTGVSQNPRHKITKRGQNVTFRCDPISEHNRLYWYRQTLGQGPEFLTYFQNEAQLEKSRLLSDRFSAERPKGSFSTLEIQRTEQGDSAMYLCASSQGARSGNTIYFGEGSWLTVV.

DNA of the CDR3: TGTGCCAGCAGCTTGACCGGGACAGACTATGGCTACACCTTC. Its protein is CASSLTGTDYGYTF. The J gene is TRBJ1-2, the V gene TRBV5-8, with TRBD1 identical over 7 bases. The V gene end was trimmed by 1 base and the J gene end by 3 bases; junction bases not matched to a gene: 3. CDR1 SGHTS and CDR2 YDEGEE come from the germline V gene. The CDR3 is 14 residues long.

The J gene is TRBJ1-4, the V gene TRBV7-2, with TRBD1 as a possible D gene (5 bases). The V end lost 2 bases, the J end lost 8 bases, and 15 bases lay between the germline ends. The CDR3 loop spans 15 amino acids. Per the germline V gene, CDR1 is SGHTA and CDR2 is FQGNSA. CDR3 loop: CASSLRGLSDEKLFF. In DNA, the CDR3 is TGTGCCAGCAGCTTAAGGGGTCTGTCGGACGAAAAACTGTTTTTT.

The DNA for the CDR3 is TGTGCCAGTAGTAAGAACCCGGGACAGATCTTTTACAATGAGCAGTTCTTC. Protein: CASSKNPGQIFYNEQFF. The chain employs TRBV19 and TRBJ2-1; 7 bases map to TRBD1. Unmatched junction bases numbered 13, after V lost 4 bases and J lost 4 bases. The CDR3 totals 17 residues. Germline V lookup: CDR1 LNHDA, CDR2 SQIVND (reference sequence).

With regard to this clone: The junction departs from the called germline gene at one end, perhaps through a read error. The V call is TRBV6-6, the J call TRBJ2-1; a possible D gene is TRBD2 (5 bases). CDR3 length: 13 amino acids. CDR1 is MNHNY and CDR2 is SVGAGI in the germline V gene (reference sequence). As DNA, the CDR3 is TGTGCCAGCAGTTTTCCCGGAGGCAATAAGCAGTTCTTC. Translating gives CASSFPGGNKQFF.

The chain links TRBV19 to TRBJ2-5; 10 bases line up with TRBD1. V was pared by 5 bases and J by 5 bases, with 5 bases of the junction left unmatched. CDR3 length equals 14 residues. Germline assignment: CDR1 LNHDA and CDR2 SQIVND (reference sequence). CDR3 nucleotide sequence: TGTGCCAGTAGTCCGACAGGGGGCTGGGAGACCCAGTACTTC. It translates to CASSPTGGWETQYF.

The chain couples TRBV11-3 to TRBJ2-1; D possibly corresponds to TRBD2 (6 bases). Trimming pared 8 bases from V and 8 bases from J, leaving 16 bases between. CDR3 length equals 13 residues. Germline V CDR1 and CDR2: SGHNT, YENEEA. The CDR3 region is CASDEGGTHEQFF. As DNA, the CDR3 is TGTGCCAGCGACGAAGGCGGGACCCATGAGCAGTTCTTC. Looking up the rest from reference TRBV11-3 and TRBJ2-1 gives the full variable domain: EAGVVQSPRYKIIEKKQPVAFWCNPISGHNTLYWYLQNLGQGPELLIRYENEEAVDDSQLPKDRFSAERLKGVDSTLKIQPAELGDSAVYLCASDEGGTHEQFFGPGTRLTVL.